This T cell receptor (beta chain) was identified in a study of blood T cell repertoires in COVID-19 (TCRdb year 2020). Regarding the research as a whole: The collaborator samples originated in the United States, Italy and Spain and spanned the acute and convalescent phases of COVID-19. Sample metadata almost always included a de-identified subject ID, COVID-19 status, age in years and sex. The samples were drawn from two sources: the first 160 participants of the ongoing ImmuneRACE study, and 1,200 or so subjects contributed by 6 global collaborators. Where available, HLA class I and class II types were obtained from metadata supplied by the sample provider rather than from assay-based typing. The prospective study material was composed of cDNA or gDNA derived from T cells, B-cell-depleted T cells, or PBMCs. The repertoires were released in a freely available public database intended as a resource for research on the immune response to SARS-CoV-2. The dataset comprised deeply sampled blood TCRbeta repertoires from subjects exposed to, actively infected with, or recovered from COVID-19. The investigation overall reported the following: How much clinical and demographic metadata was included differed by source and by participant, and the metadata was provided uncurated.

The trim is 3 bases for V and 4 bases for J, with a gap of 9 bases between the germline ends. The CDR1 and CDR2 encoded by the germline V gene are SGHDN and FVKESK. Inclusive of the bounding cysteine and phenylalanine, the CDR3 is 13 residues long. Only CDR3 DNA is held: 39 bases, read in frame from base 1. In Seattle, one collaborating source enrolled patients while the infection was active and tracked those patients longitudinally over the course of disease. Collaborating institutions collected whole blood in K2EDTA tubes following their own protocols. Collaborator samples were shipped for TCRbeta analysis as frozen whole blood, isolated PBMCs, or DNA extracted from either sample type. TCRbeta CDR3 regions were amplified from genomic DNA using the immunoSEQ Assay, a bias-controlled multiplex PCR. The paper's processing steps were these. The number of nucleated cells in each sample was estimated by amplification of reference gene primers within the assay. To quantify the absolute abundance of each unique TCRbeta CDR3 rearrangement, sequence reads were collapsed and filtered. For each sample, productive Simpson clonality was calculated as the square root of Simpson's diversity index across productive rearrangements. TCRdb holds this immuneACCESS table with in-frame rearrangements only. Some clones are missing; in checked studies, unresolved V genes explain under half, and the rest has no known cause. The D gene and trimming were derived from the DNA, and the V and J assignments and clone size from that table. Present in this sample are about 230,000 clones, approximately 84% of which were seen just once. Approximately 10% of the sample is in the top ten clones.

Points on this clone: The target of this receptor is not known. No much larger clone is present one base from it, and per-base qualities are unavailable.

The V gene is TRBV14 and the J gene is TRBJ1-1; the D gene is perhaps TRBD1, from 6 matching bases. The sequenced sample was peripheral blood. The TCR sequence derives from a man aged 50-59 years with COVID-19, enrolled during active disease. The DNA sequence is given as TGTGCCAGCAGCCAGAACAGGGTCACTGAAGCTTTCTTT. This gives the protein CASSQNRVTEAFF.